What follows are 10 T cell receptor beta chains derived from one specimen sequenced in a study of glioma-infiltrating T cells. TCR alpha and beta CDR3 regions were amplified from RNA using iRepertoire nested multiplex PCR. A single record per CDR3 protein comes from TCRdb applying MiXCR to the multiplex PCR reads. The table includes roughly 190,000 distinct CDR3 sequences, 25% to 35% detected once. Input material: glioma tissue, nonneoplastic brain tissue, or PBMCs (not recorded which). All receptors derive from a human donor with low-grade glioma or glioblastoma, undergoing nonglioma brain surgery, or in good health (not recorded which).

The rearrangement joins TRBV3-1 to TRBJ2-7; TRBD2 matches at 7 bases. The ends lost 3 bases at V and 5 bases at J; junction bases unmatched: 13. The germline V gene has CDR1 LGHDT and CDR2 YNNKEL (reference sequence). The CDR3 is made up of 16 amino acids. The CDR3 sequence is CASSHQNAGDLNEQYF. CDR3 coding DNA: TGTGCCAGCAGCCATCAAAATGCGGGAGACTTGAACGAGCAGTACTTC.

This sequence joins TRBV7-6 and TRBJ2-5, with a weak D call TRBD1 (6 bases). CDR3 length: 14 residues. Germline CDR1 is SGHVS and CDR2 is FNYEAQ. V was clipped by 6 bases and J by 4 bases, with 15 bases between them. This CDR3 reads CASSRTRGGETQYF. In nucleotides, the CDR3 is TGTGCCAGCAGTCGGACCAGGGGCGGAGAGACCCAGTACTTC.

With respect to this clonotype: Since a much larger clone is just one base distant, this may be a read error. This chain links TRBV20-1 with TRBJ2-3; possibly TRBD2 for D (5 bases). Trimming removed 4 bases at V and 5 bases at J, with 10 bases between. The CDR3 extends over 12 amino acids. Germline CDR1 is DFQATT and CDR2 is SNEGSKA (reference sequence). The CDR3 region has the DNA TGCAGTGCTAAATGGGCGGGAGATACGCAGTATTTT. Encoded protein: CSAKWAGDTQYF.

There are many counts of this clonotype. The chain joins TRBV2 to TRBJ2-7; D not certain. CDR3 size: 14 residues. With 3 bases removed from V and 2 bases from J, the gap between germline ends came to 11 bases. Germline V gene data show CDR1 as SNHLY and CDR2 as FYNNEI. The CDR3 protein is CASSDLGKTYEQYF. The CDR3 region has the DNA TGTGCCAGCAGTGATCTGGGGAAGACCTACGAGCAGTACTTC.

To note about this clonotype: The junction departs from germline at one end; a sequencing error may be responsible. This chain connects TRBV11-2 to TRBJ2-2; D unclear. Germline-derived CDR1 and CDR2 are SGHAT and FQNNGV. This CDR3 comprises 18 residues. CDR3 DNA sequence: TGTGCCGGCAGCTTAGATGCTAGAAGGAGATCGAACACCGGGGAGCTGTTTTTT. It translates to CAGSLDARRRSNTGELFF.

A remark on this clonotype: A much more abundant neighbour one base away suggests this may be a read error. The gene calls are TRBV29-1 and TRBJ1-5, with D unresolved. Germline-derived CDR1 and CDR2 are SQVTM and ANQGSEA. V was clipped by 4 bases and J by 5 bases, with 9 bases between them. This CDR3 is 12 amino acids long. This CDR3 reads CSVAVGDQPQHF. Here the CDR3 DNA reads TGCAGCGTTGCGGTGGGCGATCAGCCCCAGCATTTT.

V and J are TRBV4-1 and TRBJ2-7; tentatively, D is TRBD1 (5 bases). V shed 3 bases and J shed 1 base, with 13 bases lying between them. The length of the CDR3 is 15 residues. The germline V gene encodes CDR1 MGHRA and CDR2 YSYEKL. The CDR3 nucleotides are TGCGCCAGCAGCCAGGTTGAGGACACGTCCTACGAGCAGTACTTC. Protein sequence: CASSQVEDTSYEQYF.

At least ten counts were recorded for this clonotype. The rearrangement links TRBV12-3 or TRBV12-4 to TRBJ1-1; D may be TRBD1 (5 bases). The CDR3 sequence is 13 residues long. V lost 5 bases, J lost 11 bases, and 18 bases lay in between. CDR3 DNA: TGTGCCAGCAGTACCGGGACCGTCACGCGGGCTTTCTTT. Its protein is CASSTGTVTRAFF.

The rearrangement uses TRBV19 and TRBJ2-1; the D gene is possibly TRBD2 (6 bases). This CDR3 spans 16 amino acids. Trimming removed 3 bases at V and 0 bases at J, with 12 bases between. Germline CDR1 is LNHDA and CDR2 is SQIVND (reference sequence). CDR3 sequence (DNA): TGTGCCAGTAGTATGGGGGGAGCCGGCTCCTACAATGAGCAGTTCTTC. Amino acids: CASSMGGAGSYNEQFF.

This clonotype was seen a handful of times. The chain has TRBV19 and TRBJ1-3, with 9 bases aligning to TRBD1. Germline V CDR1 and CDR2: LNHDA, SQIVND (reference sequence). V shed 3 bases, J shed 2 bases, and the junction held 2 bases outside the gene matches. The CDR3 length is 15 residues. The CDR3: CASSIGDRAGNTIYF. CDR3 nucleotide sequence: TGTGCCAGTAGTATCGGGGACAGGGCTGGAAACACCATATATTTT.